These 25 T cell receptor beta chains originate from one sample sequenced in a study of early stage breast cancer tumors. Profiling relied on immunoSEQ multiplex PCR, and the TCRdb table lists in-frame clones only, not all of them. The sample lists under 45,000 clones, 65% to 75% occurring once. The specimen was blood. These receptors all stem from a person in their sixties with breast cancer.

With regard to this clone: Sequence at one end of the junction differs from germline and may be a read error. The V call is TRBV7-7, the J call TRBJ2-3; D is perhaps TRBD2 (6 bases). Per germline, CDR1 SSHAT and CDR2 FNYEAQ (reference sequence). The CDR3 has 13 amino acids. The CDR3 sequence: CASSPGLSDTQYF. CDR3 in DNA: TGTGCTAGCAGCCCGGGACTTTCAGATACGCAGTATTTT.

The chain combines TRBV5-6 with TRBJ1-1; D is undetermined. Germline loops: CDR1 SGHDT, CDR2 YYEEEE. V was shortened by 2 bases and J by 4 bases, with 12 bases between the two germline ends. This CDR3 is built from 14 residues. The CDR3 loop is CASSFLERGTEAFF. The CDR3, as DNA: TGTGCCAGCAGCTTCCTCGAGCGTGGCACTGAAGCTTTCTTT.

This chain uses TRBV13 with TRBJ1-5, with D hard to call. This CDR3 has 12 amino acids. Trimming shortened V by 3 bases and J by 7 bases, and 7 bases separated the two germline ends. Germline lookup yields CDR1 PRHDT and CDR2 FYEKMQ (reference sequence). CDR3 amino acids: CASSLLGQPQHF. Written as DNA, the CDR3 is TGTGCCAGCAGCTTGCTTGGCCAGCCCCAGCATTTT.

This clone was found a few times. This chain uses TRBV14 with TRBJ2-6, with TRBD1 matching 9 bases. Germline CDR1 reads SGHDN; CDR2 reads FVKESK. J lost 0 bases, V lost 4 bases, and 4 bases had no gene match. The CDR3 spans 17 residues. The CDR3 reads CASSRQGGFSGANVLTF. CDR3 nucleotides: TGTGCCAGCAGCCGACAGGGGGGATTCTCTGGGGCCAACGTCCTGACTTTC.

This chain uses TRBV5-5 with TRBJ2-3, with a tentative D call TRBD1 (6 bases). The CDR3 runs to 14 residues. CDR1 is SGHKS and CDR2 is YYEKEE in the germline V gene (reference sequence). V was shortened by 7 bases and J by 1 base, with 13 bases between the two germline ends. The CDR3 nucleotides are TGTGCCAGCGCCTGGACAGATCGCACAGATACGCAGTATTTT. Translation: CASAWTDRTDTQYF.

This clone was counted a few times. V usage is TRBV6-5 and J usage is TRBJ2-7, with TRBD1 identical over 10 bases. Germline V gene data show CDR1 as MNHEY and CDR2 as SVGAGI. This CDR3 is built from 13 residues. Trimming cost V 7 bases and J 6 bases; bases outside gene matches: 6. DNA for the CDR3: TGTGCCAGCAACCGGGACAGGGGCGGCGAGCAGTACTTC. As protein: CASNRDRGGEQYF.

The chain has TRBV28 and TRBJ1-2; D is uncertain. V lost 5 bases to trimming and J lost 7 bases, with 8 bases between them. This CDR3 is built from 11 residues. Germline assignment: CDR1 MDHEN and CDR2 SYDVKM. CDR3: CASSGLVGYTF. CDR3 sequence (DNA): TGTGCCAGCAGTGGCCTGGTTGGCTACACCTTC.

This clone was picked up a small number of times. This chain uses TRBV18 with TRBJ1-2; D is possibly TRBD1 (6 bases). V lost 0 bases, J lost 3 bases, and 8 bases lay in between. The CDR3 runs 14 residues. Germline V gives CDR1 KGHSH, CDR2 LQKENI. The CDR3 DNA reads TGTGCCAGCTCACCACCAGGGGGATACTATGGCTACACCTTC. Its protein is CASSPPGGYYGYTF.

The chain is built from TRBV18 and TRBJ2-3, with 8 bases fitting TRBD1. V lost 1 base, J lost 3 bases, and 6 bases stayed unmatched. The CDR3 runs 16 residues. The germline V gene has CDR1 KGHSH and CDR2 LQKENI. The CDR3 nucleotides read TGTGCCAGCTCACCACTTCGGACAGGGAATACAGATACGCAGTATTTT. This codes for CASSPLRTGNTDTQYF.

The chain links TRBV11-2 to TRBJ2-1, with 11 bases aligning to TRBD2. The trim removed 3 bases at V and 4 bases at J, leaving 2 bases unmatched. The germline CDR1 and CDR2 sequences are SGHAT and FQNNGV. The CDR3 has 15 residues. This CDR3 reads CASSFRLAGYNEQFF. CDR3 in DNA: TGTGCCAGCAGCTTTAGACTAGCGGGGTACAATGAGCAGTTCTTC.

V and J are TRBV7-8 and TRBJ1-6; tentative D call: TRBD1 (5 bases). The CDR3 contains 14 residues. The germline V gene has CDR1 SGHVS and CDR2 FQNEAQ. V dropped 3 bases and J dropped 9 bases, with 12 bases sitting between them. CDR3 protein: CASSFGGGGSPLHF. For the CDR3, the DNA is TGTGCCAGCAGCTTTGGGGGGGGTGGTTCACCCCTCCACTTT.

This chain connects TRBV9 to TRBJ2-2; TRBD2 might be the D (7 bases). The germline V gene encodes CDR1 SGDLS and CDR2 YYNGEE. V was pared by 5 bases and J by 9 bases, with 17 bases between. This CDR3 is built from 14 residues. CDR3 coding DNA: TGTGCCAGCAGTCACAGGGAGGGCAGCCGGGAGCTGTTTTTT. It is translated as CASSHREGSRELFF.

There are a few counts of this clone. The rearrangement links TRBV7-9 to TRBJ2-1; D unresolved. V gave up 1 base and J gave up 6 bases, with 10 bases separating them. The CDR3 runs to 14 residues. In germline, CDR1 is SEHNR, CDR2 FQNEAQ (reference sequence). Here the CDR3 DNA reads TGTGCCAGCAGCTTAGGCCAGGCCTTCAATGAGCAGTTCTTC. Encoded protein: CASSLGQAFNEQFF.

The V and J genes are TRBV6-1 and TRBJ2-1, with 13 bases identical to TRBD2. Germline loops: CDR1 MNHNS, CDR2 SASEGT. Losses at the gene ends were 1 base for V and 6 bases for J; bases not matched to a gene: 0. The length of the CDR3 is 15 residues. The CDR3 protein is CASSEGLAGGNEQFF. Written as DNA, the CDR3 is TGTGCCAGCAGTGAAGGACTAGCGGGAGGCAATGAGCAGTTCTTC.

The V call is TRBV18, the J call TRBJ1-5, with D possibly matching TRBD1 (5 bases). The V end lost 2 bases, the J end lost 9 bases, and 17 bases lay between the germline ends. This CDR3 is built from 15 residues. In germline, CDR1 is KGHSH, CDR2 LQKENI. Here the CDR3 DNA reads TGTGCCAGCTCACCAAACCGGGACCGCGGGGGGCCCCAGCATTTT. It codes for CASSPNRDRGGPQHF.

The chain carries TRBV5-1 and TRBJ1-2, with no clear D. Germline V gene lookup returns CDR1 SGHRS and CDR2 YFSETQ. This CDR3 spans 15 amino acids. V was pared by 4 bases and J by 0 bases, with 13 bases between. The CDR3 loop reads CASSETGPSNYGYTF. The CDR3 DNA sequence: TGCGCCAGCAGCGAGACCGGGCCCTCTAACTATGGCTACACCTTC.

The CDR3 spells CASSEAGTGSPGELFF. Here the CDR3 DNA reads TGTGCCAGCAGTGAAGCGGGGACAGGGTCCCCCGGGGAGCTGTTTTTT. The rearrangement uses TRBV6-1 and TRBJ2-2, with TRBD1 matching over 9 bases. CDR1 MNHNS and CDR2 SASEGT come from the germline V gene. The V gene end was trimmed by 0 bases and the J gene end by 6 bases; junction bases not matched to a gene: 5. This CDR3 is built from 16 residues.

The chain is built from TRBV27 and TRBJ1-2; D might be TRBD1 (6 bases). The CDR3 contains 18 residues. V lost 3 bases, J lost 0 bases, and 20 bases lay in between. Germline V CDR1 and CDR2: MNHEY, SMNVEV (reference sequence). This CDR3 reads CASSLAGGGESTNYGYTF. In DNA, the CDR3 is TGTGCCAGCAGTTTGGCGGGAGGGGGGGAGTCCACTAACTATGGCTACACCTTC.

The gene calls are TRBV5-5 and TRBJ1-2, with D tentatively TRBD1 (5 bases). The CDR3 extends over 15 amino acids. The ends were cut back, 4 bases at V and 1 base at J, with 14 bases in the middle. CDR1 and CDR2 from the germline V gene are SGHKS and YYEKEE (reference sequence). This chain's CDR3 is CASSPSGQGNYGYTF. The CDR3, as DNA: TGTGCCAGCAGCCCTTCAGGCCAGGGTAACTATGGCTACACCTTC.

The V call is TRBV10-3, the J call TRBJ1-2, with D possibly being TRBD1 (5 bases). Trimming cost V 2 bases and J 4 bases, with 11 bases left between them. The germline gives CDR1 ENHRY, CDR2 SYGVKD. The CDR3 extends over 14 amino acids. This CDR3 is CAISEGAGAYGYTF. The CDR3 region has the DNA TGTGCCATCAGTGAGGGGGCAGGTGCCTATGGCTACACCTTC.

The genes are TRBV7-9 and TRBJ2-2; 7 bases fit TRBD1. The CDR3 contains 14 residues. Trimming removed 5 bases from V and 7 bases from J; junction bases left unmatched: 7. CDR1 and CDR2 from the germline V gene are SEHNR and FQNEAQ (reference sequence). CDR3 protein: CASSRTGVGGELFF. The CDR3 DNA is TGTGCCAGCAGCCGAACAGGGGTTGGCGGGGAGCTGTTTTTT.

This chain uses TRBV11-2 with TRBJ1-4; perhaps TRBD1 as D (6 bases). V lost 4 bases, J lost 6 bases, and 18 bases lay in between. Germline V gene lookup returns CDR1 SGHAT and CDR2 FQNNGV. This CDR3 spans 16 amino acids. The chain's CDR3 is CASSSLRGRRDEKLFF. CDR3 in DNA: TGTGCCAGCAGCTCGCTTAGGGGGAGGCGGGATGAAAAACTGTTTTTT.

The genes are TRBV5-1 and TRBJ1-1; TRBD1 matches at 9 bases. Germline CDR1 and CDR2: SGHRS and YFSETQ. V gave up 5 bases and J gave up 8 bases; unmatched junction bases: 7. CDR3 size: 13 residues. CDR3 in DNA: TGCGCCAGCAGTTATTCGGGGACAGGGGAAGCTTTCTTT. It yields the protein CASSYSGTGEAFF. Using reference TRBV5-1 and TRBJ1-1 for the parts outside the CDR3, the full variable domain is KAGVTQTPRYLIKTRGQQVTLSCSPISGHRSVSWYQQTPGQGLQFLFEYFSETQRNKGNFPGRFSGRQFSNSRSEMNVSTLELGDSALYLCASSYSGTGEAFFGQGTRLTVV.

This clone showed up just a few times. The rearrangement uses TRBV19 and TRBJ1-2, with 9 bases that match TRBD1. The V gene's germline CDR1 is LNHDA and CDR2 SQIVND (reference sequence). The CDR3 extends over 13 amino acids. V trimming: 6 bases; J trimming: 7 bases; junction bases outside the gene matches: 6. CDR3 residues: CASRRGQGSGYTF. The CDR3, as DNA: TGTGCCAGTAGACGGGGACAGGGCTCTGGCTACACCTTC.

This clone was seen only once. The CDR3 reads CASSPTRSNQPQHF. The CDR3 DNA reads TGTGCCAGCAGCCCTACAAGAAGCAATCAGCCCCAGCATTTT. This sequence joins TRBV5-4 and TRBJ1-5, with D unclear. The germline V gene encodes CDR1 SGHNT and CDR2 YYREEE (reference sequence). The CDR3 runs 14 residues. Between the trimmed V and J ends, which lost 4 bases and 1 base, there was a span of 9 bases.